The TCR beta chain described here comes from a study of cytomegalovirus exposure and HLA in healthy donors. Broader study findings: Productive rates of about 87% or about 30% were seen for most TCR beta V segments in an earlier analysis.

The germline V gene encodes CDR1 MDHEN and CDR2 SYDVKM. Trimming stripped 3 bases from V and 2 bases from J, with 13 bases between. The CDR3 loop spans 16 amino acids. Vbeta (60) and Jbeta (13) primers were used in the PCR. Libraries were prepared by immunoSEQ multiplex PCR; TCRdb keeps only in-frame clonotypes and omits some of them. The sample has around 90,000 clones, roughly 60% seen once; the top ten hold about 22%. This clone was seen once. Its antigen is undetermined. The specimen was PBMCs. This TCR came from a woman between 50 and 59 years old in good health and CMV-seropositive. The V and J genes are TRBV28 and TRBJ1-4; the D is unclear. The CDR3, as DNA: TGTGCCAGCAGTTTTGGGAGTGTGGGTACTAATGAAAAACTGTTTTTT. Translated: CASSFGSVGTNEKLFF.